This is a list of T cell receptor beta chains from one sample in a study of identical twins. TCRdb itself ran the 5' RACE reads through MiXCR, one entry per CDR3 protein. The table records 1.5 million to 2 million distinct CDR3 sequences, under 35% of them present only once. Source material: cord blood. Receptor source: a newborn girl in good health. Both conserved end residues are part of each CDR3. D genes are given only for firm matches. Not every row has a clone size; where given, it reads once, few, many or a size class.

d_call j_call v_call clone_size cdr3_aa cdr3_nt
. TRBJ2-7 TRBV27 once CASSFGRTTSYNEQYF TGTGCCAGCAGTTTTGGGCGGACCACCTCCTACAATGAGCAGTACTTC
. TRBJ2-3 TRBV5-1 few CASSLMDSTDTQYF TGCGCCAGCAGCTTGATGGACAGCACAGATACGCAGTATTTT
TRBD2 TRBJ2-3 TRBV7-2 few CASSLGLLAGIQDTQYF TGTGCCAGCAGCTTAGGTCTACTAGCGGGCATTCAAGATACGCAGTATTTT
. TRBJ1-5 TRBV12-3/TRBV12-4 . CASSLGAGHLTLSNQPQHF TGTGCCAGCAGTTTAGGGGCGGGACACCTAACCCTTAGCAATCAGCCCCAGCATTTT
TRBD2 TRBJ2-1 TRBV2 . CASMERGGPYEQFF TGTGCGAGCATGGAGCGGGGGGGCCCTTATGAGCAGTTCTTC
TRBD1 TRBJ1-5 TRBV20-1 few CSARPGTGGGQPQHF TGCAGTGCTAGACCCGGGACAGGGGGAGGTCAGCCCCAGCATTTT
. TRBJ1-4 TRBV5-1 many CASSLVPGSNEKLFF TGCGCCAGCAGCCTAGTCCCAGGGTCCAATGAAAAACTGTTTTTT
TRBD2 TRBJ2-3 TRBV20-1 . CSARSGLAATDTQYF TGCAGTGCTAGGTCGGGACTAGCGGCAACAGATACGCAGTATTTT
. TRBJ2-3 TRBV29-1 . CSALYPAPDTQYF TGCAGCGCCCTCTATCCAGCGCCAGATACGCAGTATTTT
. TRBJ1-5 TRBV28 . CASSPYRERPNQPQHF TGTGCCAGCAGTCCCTACAGGGAAAGGCCGAATCAGCCCCAGCATTTT
. TRBJ2-3 TRBV19 . CASSIAQTTDTQYF TGTGCCAGTAGTATCGCGCAGACCACAGATACGCAGTATTTT
. TRBJ2-1 TRBV9 . CASSVASDIVNEQFF TGTGCCAGCAGCGTAGCGTCCGACATAGTAAATGAGCAGTTCTTC
TRBD1 TRBJ2-5 TRBV4-2 . CASSQSRTGQETQYF TGTGCCAGCAGCCAATCTCGGACAGGCCAAGAGACCCAGTACTTC
TRBD2 TRBJ2-3 TRBV20-1 . CSARIAGRQYF TGCAGTGCGCGAATAGCGGGGAGGCAGTATTTT
TRBD2 TRBJ2-3 TRBV20-1 few CSAYPLAGGIDTQYF TGCAGTGCTTACCCCCTAGCGGGGGGGATAGATACGCAGTATTTT
TRBD2 TRBJ2-2 TRBV12-3/TRBV12-4 . CASSLTSRGLAGSARTYTGELFF TGTGCCAGCAGTTTAACTTCCAGGGGACTAGCGGGATCAGCCAGAACTTACACCGGGGAGCTGTTTTTT
TRBD2 TRBJ2-7 TRBV9 few CASSLRTSGILREQYF TGTGCCAGCAGCCTCCGGACTAGCGGGATCCTTCGGGAGCAGTACTTC
TRBD1 TRBJ1-2 TRBV20-1 . CSAKDRDSYGYTF TGCAGTGCAAAGGACCGGGACAGTTATGGCTACACCTTC
. TRBJ1-2 TRBV5-1 few CASSLETGYGYTF TGTGCCAGCAGCTTAGAGACGGGCTATGGCTACACCTTC
TRBD1 TRBJ2-3 TRBV28 few CASSPDRGKSTDTQYF TGTGCCAGCAGTCCAGACAGGGGAAAGAGCACAGATACGCAGTATTTT
TRBD1 TRBJ1-2 TRBV4-1 few CASSQSTSGVPGQRYYGYTF TGCGCCAGCAGCCAATCCACTAGTGGCGTACCGGGACAGAGATACTATGGCTACACCTTC
TRBD1 TRBJ2-1 TRBV12-3/TRBV12-4 few CASSLGQDDEQFF TGTGCCAGCAGTCTTGGACAGGACGATGAGCAGTTCTTC
TRBD1 TRBJ2-1 TRBV24-1 . CATSAPDRASYNEQFF TGTGCCACCAGTGCCCCAGACAGGGCCTCCTACAATGAGCAGTTCTTC
. TRBJ2-1 TRBV7-6 . CASSLVALSNEQFF TGTGCCAGCAGCTTAGTCGCCCTATCCAATGAGCAGTTCTTC
. TRBJ2-7 TRBV20-1 few CSASGNAYEQYF TGCAGTGCTAGCGGGAACGCCTACGAGCAGTACTTC
TRBD1 TRBJ2-7 TRBV4-2 . CASSPRDRVDHEQYF TGTGCCAGCAGCCCCCGGGACAGGGTCGACCACGAGCAGTACTTC
. TRBJ2-2 TRBV15 . CATSRDWRGPNTGELFF TGTGCCACCAGCAGAGATTGGAGGGGGCCAAACACCGGGGAGCTGTTTTTT
TRBD2 TRBJ2-1 TRBV29-1 few CSVDRGTSGIVFF TGCAGCGTTGACCGCGGGACTAGCGGGATCGTGTTCTTC
. TRBJ2-7 TRBV11-2 . CASSPGFAYEQYF TGTGCCAGCAGCCCGGGGTTTGCGTACGAGCAGTACTTC
. TRBJ1-2 TRBV2 . CASISVRVTGYTF TGTGCCAGCATTAGCGTCCGCGTGACCGGCTACACCTTC
TRBD2 TRBJ2-7 TRBV20-1 . CSARALAGGPSSYEQYF TGCAGTGCCAGGGCTTTAGCGGGAGGACCGAGCTCCTACGAGCAGTACTTC
. TRBJ1-6 TRBV11-1 . CASSLSRTVTLESSYNSPLHF TGTGCCAGCAGCTTATCTCGGACAGTTACACTTGAGAGCTCCTATAATTCACCCCTCCACTTT
TRBD2 TRBJ2-3 TRBV20-1 once CSAGKTSGKADTQYF TGCAGTGCTGGGAAGACTAGCGGGAAGGCAGATACGCAGTATTTT
TRBD2 TRBJ2-3 TRBV10-3 few CAISASGGPPDTQYF TGTGCCATCAGTGCTAGCGGGGGGCCCCCAGATACGCAGTATTTT
. TRBJ1-2 TRBV19 few CASSPTVLVRGYTF TGTGCCAGTAGCCCGACAGTTCTGGTGCGTGGCTACACCTTC
. TRBJ1-1 TRBV2 . CASSDGWNTEAFF TGTGCCAGCAGTGACGGGTGGAACACTGAAGCTTTCTTT
. TRBJ1-1 TRBV5-1 . CASSPLGGKNTEAFF TGCGCCAGCAGCCCCCTCGGCGGGAAGAACACTGAAGCTTTCTTT
. TRBJ1-5 TRBV10-3 . CAISEYLGTLDQPQHF TGTGCCATCAGTGAGTATTTAGGGACACTAGATCAGCCCCAGCATTTT
. TRBJ2-7 TRBV2 . CASATSDPHGQYF TGTGCCAGCGCAACCTCAGACCCCCACGGGCAGTACTTC
. TRBJ2-7 TRBV12-3/TRBV12-4 many CASSSGQPSYEQYF TGTGCCAGCAGTTCCGGACAGCCTAGCTACGAGCAGTACTTC
. TRBJ1-4 TRBV6-5 few CASGISEKLFF TGTGCCAGCGGAATCAGCGAAAAACTGTTTTTT
. TRBJ1-2 TRBV25-1 . CASSEARAYYGYTF TGTGCCAGCAGTGAGGCCAGGGCCTACTATGGCTACACCTTC
. TRBJ1-2 TRBV20-1 . CSARDQGGGIAGYTF TGCAGTGCTAGAGATCAGGGAGGGGGGATAGCTGGCTACACCTTC
. TRBJ2-7 TRBV6-5 . CASSYERRYEQYF TGTGCCAGCAGTTACGAGCGGAGGTACGAGCAGTACTTC
. TRBJ2-2 TRBV6-6 . CASSSPGRDTGELFF TGTGCCAGCAGTTCTCCGGGACGAGACACCGGGGAGCTGTTTTTT
. TRBJ1-1 TRBV9 . CASSVGNRGYTEAFF TGTGCCAGCAGCGTAGGGAATCGGGGCTATACTGAAGCTTTCTTT
TRBD1 TRBJ2-3 TRBV12-3/TRBV12-4 few CASTPDRVRHTDTQYF TGTGCCAGCACCCCGGACAGGGTGCGGCACACAGATACGCAGTATTTT
TRBD2 TRBJ2-4 TRBV5-1 once CASSPELAAVDIQYF TGCGCCAGCAGCCCGGAACTAGCGGCCGTAGACATTCAGTACTTC
TRBD2 TRBJ2-1 TRBV7-2 . CASSYSSSGSNEQFF TGTGCCAGCAGCTACTCATCTAGCGGCTCCAATGAGCAGTTCTTC
TRBD1 TRBJ2-7 TRBV18 many CASSAGTVYEQYF TGTGCCAGCTCCGCTGGGACAGTTTACGAGCAGTACTTC
. TRBJ1-4 TRBV3-1 . CASSQDSGHPEKLFF TGTGCCAGCAGCCAAGATTCAGGACATCCTGAAAAACTGTTTTTT
. TRBJ2-7 TRBV27 few CASSPLPGTRSYEQYF TGTGCCAGCAGTCCCCTCCCCGGGACTCGCTCCTACGAGCAGTACTTC
. TRBJ2-3 TRBV9 . CASSPGVGADTQYF TGTGCCAGCAGCCCCGGGGTCGGTGCGGATACGCAGTATTTT
. TRBJ2-7 TRBV6-5 . CASKGWGSYNEQYF TGTGCCAGCAAGGGGTGGGGGTCCTACAATGAGCAGTACTTC
. TRBJ1-4 TRBV7-2 few CASSLGSGSTNEKLFF TGTGCCAGCAGCTTGGGATCAGGGAGTACTAATGAAAAACTGTTTTTT
. TRBJ1-6 TRBV7-4 few CASSLSRFVCNGSPLHF TGTGCCAGCAGCTTATCCCGTTTTGTCTGTAATGGTTCACCCCTCCACTTT
. TRBJ2-7 TRBV6-5 few CASSPSGLYEQYF TGTGCCAGCTCTCCCAGCGGGTTATACGAGCAGTACTTC